These T cell receptor beta chains were read from a single sample in a study of vaccination and CD4 T cells after COVID-19. MiXCR, applied by TCRdb to the PCR reads, yields one record per CDR3 protein. Of about 19,000 distinct CDR3 sequences listed, over 45% are singletons. The specimen comprised CD4+ T cells from blood, sampled after SARS-CoV-2 vaccination. Every receptor here comes from a human donor who had recovered from COVID-19. The CDR3 runs from the conserved cysteine through the conserved F or W. The order of the fields is J gene, clone size, V gene, D gene, CDR3 DNA, CDR3 protein. D genes are given only for firm matches. For some rows the clone size is stated as once, few or many, or as a class when expanded; others skip it.

>TRBJ1-5|few|TRBV7-9|NA
TGTGCCAGCAGCTTAGCAGGGGATCAGCCCCAGCATTTT
CASSLAGDQPQHF
>TRBJ2-2|NA|TRBV27|TRBD1
TGTGCCAGCAGTTTTGCGACAGGGGTCTTAACCGGGGAGCTGTTTTTT
CASSFATGVLTGELFF
>TRBJ2-2|NA|TRBV9|TRBD2
TGTGCCAGCTCCCCGGGTAGCGGGAGCCCAAAGAACACCGGGGAGCTGTTTTTT
CASSPGSGSPKNTGELFF
>TRBJ1-5|NA|TRBV10-3|NA
TGTGCCATCAGTGAGGCAGGCAATCAGCCCCAGCATTTT
CAISEAGNQPQHF
>TRBJ2-5|NA|TRBV5-1|TRBD1
TGCGCCAGCAGCTGGGACAGGGGATCTGAGACCCAGTACTTC
CASSWDRGSETQYF
>TRBJ2-7|NA|TRBV6-2/TRBV6-3|NA
TGTGCCAGCAGCCGAAGACTAAGACAGGAATCCTACGAGCAGTACTTC
CASSRRLRQESYEQYF
>TRBJ1-2|few|TRBV6-1|NA
TGTGCCAGCAGCCCAGCGGTCTCTAACTATGGCTACACCTTC
CASSPAVSNYGYTF
>TRBJ1-1|NA|TRBV27|NA
TGTGCCAGCAGGAGGAACACTGAAGCTTTCTTT
CASRRNTEAFF
>TRBJ1-2|few|TRBV27|NA
TGTGCCAGCAGCGGAGGGGTCAGGGCCAGCCCAAGCTACACCTTC
CASSGGVRASPSYTF
>TRBJ2-4|NA|TRBV6-1|NA
TGTGCCAGTGGACTCGACGGGAGCTTAGCCAAAAACATTCAGTACTTC
CASGLDGSLAKNIQYF
>TRBJ2-3|NA|TRBV7-3|TRBD2
TGTGCCAGCAGCCCCCAGCGGGAGCCCGATACGCAGTATTTT
CASSPQREPDTQYF
>TRBJ2-3|NA|TRBV7-2|TRBD1
TGTGCCAGCAGCCGTCCGGACAGGGTAGCAGATACGCAGTATTTT
CASSRPDRVADTQYF
>TRBJ1-6|NA|TRBV15|NA
TGTGCCACCAGCAGAGATTGGTCACCCCTCCACTTT
CATSRDWSPLHF
>TRBJ1-1|few|TRBV7-9|NA
TGTGCCAGCAGCTTGTGGGGAGGCACTGAAGCTTTCTTT
CASSLWGGTEAFF
>TRBJ1-1|NA|TRBV5-6|NA
TGTGCCAGCAGCTTGTGGAATGTGGAAGCTTTCTTT
CASSLWNVEAFF
>TRBJ1-1|NA|TRBV7-2|TRBD1
TGTGCCAACAGCTTGGGAGGGACAGGGAACACTGAAGCTTTCTTT
CANSLGGTGNTEAFF
>TRBJ1-5|NA|TRBV28|NA
TGTGCCAGCACCCACGGACAGACAGCGCCGAGGCAGCCCCAGCATTTT
CASTHGQTAPRQPQHF
>TRBJ2-4|NA|TRBV19|NA
TGTGCCAGTAGTAGAGGGGGAACCTCCAAAAACATTCAGTACTTC
CASSRGGTSKNIQYF
>TRBJ2-5|once|TRBV7-9|NA
TGTGCCAGCAGCTCCCTCCGGTACCAAGAGACCCAGTACTTC
CASSSLRYQETQYF
>TRBJ2-3|few|TRBV7-3|NA
TGTGCCAGCAGCTTAACGTTTCAAGATACGCAGTATTTT
CASSLTFQDTQYF
>TRBJ2-1|NA|TRBV6-1|TRBD2
TGTGCCAGCTCCCTGGGGGGTAGCGGGAACTTC
CASSLGGSGNF
>TRBJ1-5|few|TRBV7-2|TRBD1
TGTGCCAGCAGTTACAGGGGTTATCAGCCCCAGCATTTT
CASSYRGYQPQHF
>TRBJ2-7|few|TRBV2|TRBD2
TGTGCCAGCAGAAGCTGGGGTAGCGGGAGAAGGATCTACGAGCAGTACTTC
CASRSWGSGRRIYEQYF
>TRBJ2-3|NA|TRBV6-1|NA
TGTGCCAGCATCCCCGCGGCGGCGAGCACAGATACGCAGTATTTT
CASIPAAASTDTQYF
>TRBJ2-2|NA|TRBV7-8|TRBD1
TGTGCCAGCAGCTTAGCGCGACAGGGTCAAACCGAGGAGCTGTTTTTT
CASSLARQGQTEELFF
>TRBJ1-2|NA|TRBV7-2|TRBD1
TGTGCCAGCAGCTCGGGACAGGGGGACTATGGCTACACCTTC
CASSSGQGDYGYTF
>TRBJ2-2|NA|TRBV21-1|NA
TGTGCCAGCCCAAGGCTGGTACCCGGGGAGCTGTTTTTT
CASPRLVPGELFF
>TRBJ2-5|NA|TRBV20-1|NA
TGCAGTGCTAGTTCGTCGTTGGGGTCGGAGACCCAGTACTTC
CSASSSLGSETQYF
>TRBJ1-2|NA|TRBV5-4|NA
TGTGCCAGCAGCCTCCCGGGAGACCACGACATCTATGGCTACACCTTC
CASSLPGDHDIYGYTF
>TRBJ2-7|once|TRBV5-1|NA
TGCGCCAGCAGCTGGGACAACTACGAGCAGTACTTC
CASSWDNYEQYF
>TRBJ1-2|NA|TRBV20-1|NA
TGCAGTGCTACGGCCGGTACTAGCTATGGCTACACCTTC
CSATAGTSYGYTF
>TRBJ2-5|once|TRBV5-1|NA
TGCGCCAGCAGCTTTTTAGGGAGCCGAGAGACCCAGTACTTC
CASSFLGSRETQYF
>TRBJ1-6|NA|TRBV4-1|NA
TGCGCCAGCAGCCGCCCGGATAATTCACCCCCCCACTTT
CASSRPDNSPPHF
>TRBJ2-1|NA|TRBV18|TRBD2
TGTGCCAGCTCAACACTAGCGGGAGGGATGGATGAGCAGTTCTTC
CASSTLAGGMDEQFF
>TRBJ2-1|NA|TRBV20-1|NA
TGCAGTGCCCCGGACCGGAGCTCCTACAATGAGCAGTTCTTC
CSAPDRSSYNEQFF
>TRBJ2-2|few|TRBV19|NA
TGTGCCAGTAGACCGGGATCCGGCGGGCTCGTCAACACCGGGGAGCTGTTTTTT
CASRPGSGGLVNTGELFF
>TRBJ2-3|NA|TRBV12-3/TRBV12-4|TRBD2
TGTGCCAGCAGTTTTGAACTAGCGGGTGACGACCCCACAGATACGCAGTATTTT
CASSFELAGDDPTDTQYF
>TRBJ2-2|NA|TRBV7-9|NA
TGTGCCAGCAGCTTAGCGCGAAATTTCAAGAACACCGGGGAGCTGTTTTTT
CASSLARNFKNTGELFF
>TRBJ1-1|once|TRBV29-1|NA
TGCAGCTCCGAGGGGGGGGCTGAAGCTTTCTTT
CSSEGGAEAFF
>TRBJ2-3|few|TRBV6-2/TRBV6-3|NA
TGTGCCAGCAGTTACCCGGGACGACGAGATACGCAGTATTTT
CASSYPGRRDTQYF
>TRBJ2-7|NA|TRBV24-1|NA
TGTGCCACCAGTAGCCATACGGCCCCGTACGAGCAGTACTTC
CATSSHTAPYEQYF
>TRBJ2-2|NA|TRBV2|NA
TGTGCCAGCAAACGTAGTGGAGCCCCCGGGGAGCTGTTTTTT
CASKRSGAPGELFF
>TRBJ2-5|NA|TRBV29-1|TRBD2
TGCAGCGTTGATCGAGCGGGAGGGCACCAAGAGACCCAGTACTTC
CSVDRAGGHQETQYF
>TRBJ1-5|NA|TRBV7-2|NA
TGTGCCGGCAGTCTCCGGGGAGGCAATCAGCCCCAGCATTTT
CAGSLRGGNQPQHF
>TRBJ1-2|NA|TRBV6-1|NA
TGTGCCAGCAGTGATAACAGGGCAACCTATGGCTACACCTTC
CASSDNRATYGYTF
>TRBJ2-7|NA|TRBV7-6|NA
TGTGCCAGCAGCCCTACTGAATTATCCTACGAGCAGTACTTC
CASSPTELSYEQYF
>TRBJ1-6|NA|TRBV6-5|NA
TGTGCCAGCAGTTACTCGAGACCGAAGAGCTCCTATAATTCACCCCTCCACTTT
CASSYSRPKSSYNSPLHF
>TRBJ1-5|NA|TRBV7-2|NA
TGTGCCAGCAGCCGCTTTCTACAGGCAGATCAGCCCCAGCATTTT
CASSRFLQADQPQHF
>TRBJ2-5|NA|TRBV5-1|TRBD2
TGCGCCAGCAGCGGCACTAGCGGGAGGGAGACCCAGTACTTC
CASSGTSGRETQYF
>TRBJ2-1|NA|TRBV6-5|NA
TGTGCCAGCAGTTACGGAGACCCAGGTTACAATGAGCAGTTCTTC
CASSYGDPGYNEQFF
>TRBJ2-7|NA|TRBV10-3|TRBD2
TGTGCCATCAGTGAGGCACTAGCGGGGGCCTACGAGCAGTACTTC
CAISEALAGAYEQYF
>TRBJ1-5|NA|TRBV6-1|NA
TGTGCCAGCAGTGACAATCAGCCCCAGCATTTT
CASSDNQPQHF
>TRBJ1-3|NA|TRBV7-8|NA
TGTGCCAGCAGCTTAGACTCCTGGGGTCCACGAAACACCATATATTTT
CASSLDSWGPRNTIYF
>TRBJ2-2|NA|TRBV7-3|NA
TGTGCCAGCAGCTCCACCGGGGAGCTGTTTTTT
CASSSTGELFF
>TRBJ2-3|NA|TRBV20-1|TRBD2
TGCAGTGCTAGTGCTTTTAGCGGGACCACAGATACGCAGTATTTT
CSASAFSGTTDTQYF
>TRBJ2-3|NA|TRBV5-1|NA
TGCGCCAGCAGCGTGGAAGTAGCAGGGGCCACCACAGATACGCAGTATTTT
CASSVEVAGATTDTQYF
>TRBJ2-1|NA|TRBV29-1|TRBD1
TGCAGCTCGGGGGGGACAGGGGGTCACAATGAGCAGTTCTTC
CSSGGTGGHNEQFF
>TRBJ1-1|few|TRBV20-1|NA
TGCAGTGCTAGTAAATCTGCGGGGGGGAACACTGAAGCTTTCTTT
CSASKSAGGNTEAFF
>TRBJ2-5|NA|TRBV27|NA
TGTGCCAGCAGTTTATCGTGGGAGTCGGAGACCCAGTACTTC
CASSLSWESETQYF